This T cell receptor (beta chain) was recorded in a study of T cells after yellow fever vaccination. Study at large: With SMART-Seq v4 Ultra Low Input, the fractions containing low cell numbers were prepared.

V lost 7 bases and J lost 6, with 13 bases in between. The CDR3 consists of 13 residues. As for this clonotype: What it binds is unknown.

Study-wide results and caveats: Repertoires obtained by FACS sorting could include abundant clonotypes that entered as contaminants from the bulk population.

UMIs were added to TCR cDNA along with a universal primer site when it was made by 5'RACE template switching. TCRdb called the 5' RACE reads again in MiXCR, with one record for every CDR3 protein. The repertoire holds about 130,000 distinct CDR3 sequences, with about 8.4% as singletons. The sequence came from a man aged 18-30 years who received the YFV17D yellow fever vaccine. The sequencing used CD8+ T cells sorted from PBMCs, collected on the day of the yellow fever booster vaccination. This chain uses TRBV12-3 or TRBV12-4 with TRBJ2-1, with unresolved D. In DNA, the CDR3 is TGTGCCAGCACCTTCTCCGGAACCAATGAGCAGTTCTTC. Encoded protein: CASTFSGTNEQFF.